The rows below give T cell receptor beta chains drawn from one sample of a study of blood T cell repertoires in COVID-19. TCRdb keeps only in-frame clones here, not all; method: immunoSEQ multiplex PCR. The table lists 360,000 or so clones, about 88% of them singletons. The sequenced material came from PBMCs or T cells enriched from blood (not recorded which). The receptors originated from a woman aged 25 to 45 who had recovered from COVID-19. CDR3s include the opening cysteine and the closing phenylalanine or tryptophan. D genes are given only for firm matches. Some rows mark clone size as missing; the rest say once, few, many or name a class of expanded clone.

TRBV7-9	TRBJ1-2	few	16	NA	CASSAQLDSLGYGYTF	TGTGCCAGCAGCGCTCAGTTGGACAGCCTAGGGTATGGCTACACCTTC
TRBV15	TRBJ1-4	NA	15	NA	CATSRAAGFNEKLFF	TGTGCCACCAGCAGAGCGGCAGGCTTTAATGAAAAACTGTTTTTT
TRBV21-1	TRBJ2-7	NA	11	NA	CASSSHYEQYF	TGTGCCAGCAGCTCACACTACGAGCAGTACTTC
TRBV13	TRBJ1-1	NA	13	NA	CASSSGYGTEAFF	TGTGCCAGCAGCTCCGGGTACGGCACTGAAGCTTTCTTT
TRBV2	TRBJ2-7	once	12	NA	CASNQDSYEQYF	TGTGCCAGTAACCAGGACTCCTACGAGCAGTACTTC
TRBV7-9	TRBJ1-2	NA	13	NA	CASSLGGSYGYTF	TGTGCCAGCAGCTTGGGAGGAAGCTATGGCTACACCTTC
TRBV23-1	TRBJ1-3	NA	16	NA	CASSRCDSPSGNTIYF	TGCGCCAGCAGCCGCTGCGACAGCCCTTCTGGAAACACCATATATTTT
TRBV5-1	TRBJ1-2	NA	12	NA	CASSLGDYGYTF	TGCGCCAGCAGCTTGGGCGACTATGGCTACACCTTC
TRBV6-2/TRBV6-3	TRBJ2-7	NA	14	NA	CASSYKGISYEQYF	TGTGCCAGCAGTTACAAGGGGATATCCTACGAGCAGTACTTC
TRBV10-3	TRBJ2-3	NA	15	TRBD2	CAISGGLAGTDTQYF	TGTGCCATCAGTGGAGGGCTAGCGGGCACAGATACGCAGTATTTT
TRBV13	TRBJ2-7	NA	14	TRBD1	CASSSGQGPYEQYF	TGTGCCAGCAGCTCAGGACAGGGGCCCTACGAGCAGTACTTC
TRBV18	TRBJ2-5	NA	15	TRBD2	CASSPPGLAGETQYF	TGTGCCAGCTCACCACCGGGACTAGCGGGGGAGACCCAGTACTTC
TRBV7-9	TRBJ1-2	once	13	TRBD1	CASSSQEEGQPDF	TGTGCCAGCAGCTCTCAAGAGGAGGGACAGCCAGACTTC
TRBV7-2	TRBJ2-4	NA	14	TRBD1	CASSLSGGLDIQYF	TGTGCCAGCAGCTTGTCAGGGGGCTTGGACATTCAGTACTTC
TRBV5-1	TRBJ2-3	NA	17	TRBD2	CASSVRTLGGSTDTQYF	TGCGCCAGCAGCGTCCGGACCCTGGGAGGGAGCACAGATACGCAGTATTTT
TRBV7-9	TRBJ2-7	NA	13	NA	CASSGLKGYEQYF	TGTGCCAGCAGCGGACTGAAGGGCTACGAGCAGTACTTC
TRBV4-1	TRBJ1-5	NA	17	TRBD1	CASSQGAGQGENQPQHF	TGCGCCAGCAGCCAAGGGGCGGGACAGGGGGAAAATCAGCCCCAGCATTTT
TRBV24-1	TRBJ2-1	NA	15	TRBD2	CATSDSGTSVGEQFF	TGTGCCACCAGTGATTCGGGGACTAGCGTGGGTGAGCAGTTCTTC
TRBV5-1	TRBJ2-7	NA	15	TRBD1	CASSFEGTGAYEQYF	TGCGCCAGCAGCTTCGAAGGGACAGGGGCGTACGAGCAGTACTTC
TRBV29-1	TRBJ1-1	NA	13	NA	CSVEDAESTEAFF	TGCAGCGTTGAAGACGCGGAGAGCACTGAAGCTTTCTTT
TRBV24-1	TRBJ2-3	NA	17	TRBD1	CATSDAGQGERTDTQYF	TGTGCCACCAGTGACGCAGGACAGGGAGAACGCACAGATACGCAGTATTTT
TRBV27	TRBJ2-1	once	15	TRBD2	CASSFLAGNHNEQFF	TGTGCCAGCAGTTTTCTAGCGGGAAACCACAATGAGCAGTTCTTC
TRBV2	TRBJ2-3	NA	15	NA	CASLVGVTLTDTQYF	TGTGCCAGCCTTGTCGGGGTCACCCTCACAGATACGCAGTATTTT
TRBV19	TRBJ2-5	NA	14	TRBD1	CASSKQGQGETQYF	TGTGCCAGTAGCAAACAGGGACAGGGAGAGACCCAGTACTTC
TRBV7-6	TRBJ1-6	NA	17	TRBD1	CASSLEPRGRGDSPLHF	TGTGCCAGCAGCTTAGAACCAAGGGGCAGGGGGGATTCACCCCTCCACTTT
TRBV24-1	TRBJ1-1	NA	15	TRBD1	CATSDPGQKNTEAFF	TGTGCCACCAGTGACCCGGGACAGAAGAACACTGAAGCTTTCTTT
TRBV5-1	TRBJ2-2	NA	19	TRBD2	CASSLASGGAFSSTGELFF	TGCGCCAGCAGCTTGGCTAGCGGGGGGGCCTTTTCTAGCACCGGGGAGCTGTTTTTT
TRBV7-2	TRBJ2-2	NA	14	NA	CASSLGPGTGELFF	TGTGCCAGCAGCTTAGGTCCCGGGACCGGGGAGCTGTTTTTT
TRBV3-1/TRBV3-2	TRBJ2-2	NA	16	NA	CASSQGLRHNTGELFF	TGTGCCAGCAGCCAGGGACTTAGGCACAACACCGGGGAGCTGTTTTTT
TRBV19	TRBJ1-1	NA	14	NA	CASSLGGSNTEAFF	TGTGCCAGTAGTCTTGGGGGCTCGAACACTGAAGCTTTCTTT
TRBV11-2	TRBJ2-3	NA	17	TRBD1	CASSPRGTELSTDTQYF	TGTGCCAGCAGCCCAAGGGGGACAGAGCTTAGCACAGATACGCAGTATTTT
TRBV18	TRBJ2-3	NA	15	NA	CASSPPTGGGDTQYF	TGTGCCAGCTCACCACCGACGGGGGGCGGAGATACGCAGTATTTT
TRBV12-3/TRBV12-4	TRBJ1-2	NA	13	TRBD1	CASDWGTGFGYTF	TGTGCCAGCGATTGGGGGACAGGATTCGGCTACACCTTC
TRBV19	TRBJ2-3	NA	13	NA	CASSIQDTDTQYF	TGTGCCAGTAGTATTCAGGACACAGATACGCAGTATTTT
TRBV6-5	TRBJ2-7	NA	16	NA	CASSYSSSRSSYEQYF	TGTGCCAGCAGTTACTCTTCCAGCCGGAGCTCCTACGAGCAGTACTTC
TRBV5-1	TRBJ1-1	NA	14	NA	CASSPGEGNTEAFF	TGCGCCAGCAGCCCGGGGGAGGGAAACACTGAAGCTTTCTTT
TRBV23-1	TRBJ2-1	NA	13	TRBD1	CVATRQGASEQFF	TGCGTCGCAACGAGACAGGGGGCGTCTGAGCAGTTCTTC
TRBV5-5	TRBJ2-1	NA	11	NA	CASSSLYEQFF	TGTGCCAGCAGTTCCCTATATGAGCAGTTCTTC
TRBV21-1	TRBJ1-1	NA	13	NA	CASSIPWATEAFF	TGTGCCAGCAGCATTCCATGGGCCACTGAAGCTTTCTTT
TRBV9	TRBJ2-5	NA	14	NA	CASSPGSRGETQYF	TGTGCCAGCAGCCCCGGAAGCCGGGGTGAGACCCAGTACTTC
TRBV3-1/TRBV3-2	TRBJ2-5	few	12	NA	CASSPGEETQYF	TGTGCCAGCAGCCCGGGGGAAGAGACCCAGTACTTC
TRBV25-1	TRBJ1-2	NA	14	TRBD1	CASSGQTGLDGYTF	TGTGCCAGCAGTGGACAGACAGGGCTGGATGGCTACACCTTC
TRBV27	TRBJ2-7	few	11	NA	CASSFGYEQYF	TGTGCCAGCAGTTTCGGTTACGAGCAGTACTTC
TRBV6-5	TRBJ1-2	NA	15	NA	CASSYSASRGYGYTF	TGTGCCAGCAGTTACTCGGCCAGTCGTGGCTATGGCTACACCTTC
TRBV7-2	TRBJ2-7	NA	14	TRBD2	CASSPGTSIHEQYF	TGTGCCAGCAGCCCCGGGACTAGTATCCACGAGCAGTACTTC
TRBV5-6	TRBJ1-6	NA	15	TRBD1	CASSLLRTGTPPLHF	TGTGCCAGCAGCTTGTTGCGGACAGGGACTCCACCCCTCCACTTT
TRBV2	TRBJ2-1	NA	15	TRBD2	CASSDYSGAANEQFF	TGTGCCAGCAGTGATTATAGCGGGGCGGCCAATGAGCAGTTCTTC
TRBV6-5	TRBJ2-7	NA	15	TRBD2	CASSYRTSGTYEQYF	TGTGCCAGCAGTTACCGGACTAGCGGAACCTACGAGCAGTACTTC
TRBV3-1/TRBV3-2	TRBJ1-2	NA	14	NA	CASSQAAGHYGYTF	TGTGCCAGCAGCCAAGCCGCAGGGCACTATGGCTACACCTTC
TRBV18	TRBJ2-2	NA	16	NA	CASSPTFGGHTGELFF	TGTGCCAGCTCACCGACATTCGGAGGGCACACCGGGGAGCTGTTTTTT
TRBV19	TRBJ1-3	NA	14	NA	CASKDTFSGNTIYF	TGTGCCAGTAAAGACACTTTCTCTGGAAACACCATATATTTT
TRBV29-1	TRBJ1-4	NA	12	TRBD1	CSVQGAGEKLFF	TGCAGCGTTCAGGGGGCAGGCGAAAAACTGTTTTTT
TRBV5-5	TRBJ1-1	few	11	TRBD1	CASSLDRGAFF	TGTGCCAGCAGCTTGGACAGGGGAGCTTTCTTT
TRBV18	TRBJ1-2	NA	12	NA	CASSPREGGYTF	TGTGCCAGCTCACCACGAGAGGGAGGCTACACCTTC
TRBV7-9	TRBJ1-1	NA	15	NA	CASSPNGHKNTEAFF	TGTGCCAGCAGCCCTAATGGACACAAGAACACTGAAGCTTTCTTT
TRBV28	TRBJ1-1	NA	15	TRBD1	CASSFPGQGSTEAFF	TGTGCCAGCAGTTTCCCGGGACAGGGGAGCACTGAAGCTTTCTTT
TRBV9	TRBJ2-7	NA	13	TRBD1	CASSRDSSYEQYF	TGTGCCAGCAGCAGGGACAGTTCCTACGAGCAGTACTTC
TRBV9	TRBJ2-3	NA	15	NA	CASSVGLADTDTQYF	TGTGCCAGCAGCGTAGGGTTAGCGGACACAGATACGCAGTATTTT
TRBV18	TRBJ1-6	NA	13	NA	CASSPGTDSPLHF	TGTGCCAGCTCACCAGGTACAGACTCACCCCTCCACTTT
TRBV6-5	TRBJ2-7	many	14	NA	CASSYSRRAYEQYF	TGTGCCAGCAGTTACTCGAGGAGAGCCTACGAGCAGTACTTC